These 27 T cell receptor beta chains share one sample of origin, sequenced in a study of blood T cell repertoires in COVID-19. Sequenced by immunoSEQ multiplex PCR; TCRdb stores in-frame clones only, minus some. The sample lists 110,000 or so clones, around 85% seen once, with around 4.2% in the top ten. Sequencing input: peripheral blood. The receptors come from a man between 60 and 75 years old with acute or convalescent COVID-19.

The V gene is TRBV6-5, the J gene TRBJ2-5, with TRBD2 matching over 7 bases. The CDR3 is made up of 14 amino acids. After removal of 6 bases from V and 2 bases from J, the junction contained 6 bases not matched to a gene. Looked up from germline, CDR1 is MNHEY and CDR2 is SVGAGI. CDR3: CASRPLAIQETQYF. Here the CDR3 DNA reads TGTGCCAGCAGGCCACTAGCGATTCAAGAGACCCAGTACTTC.

The rearrangement joins TRBV4-3 to TRBJ1-1; maybe TRBD1 (5 bases). Trimming removed 6 bases from V and 5 bases from J, with 13 bases in between. CDR3 size: 13 residues. CDR1 and CDR2 from the germline V gene are LGHNA and YSLEER. CDR3 amino acids: CASSFGGGTEAFF. CDR3 sequence (DNA): TGCGCCAGCAGTTTTGGGGGGGGGACTGAAGCTTTCTTT.

This chain links TRBV27 with TRBJ2-2; D is possibly TRBD2 (6 bases). Germline V lookup: CDR1 MNHEY, CDR2 SMNVEV (reference sequence). V was trimmed by 8 bases and J by 5 bases, leaving 18 bases between them. This CDR3 contains 15 residues. CDR3 DNA sequence: TGTGCCAGCGTAGTAGCGGCTGGGGAGACCGGGGAGCTGTTTTTT. Protein product: CASVVAAGETGELFF.

The rearrangement links TRBV12-3 or TRBV12-4 to TRBJ1-3; possible D gene TRBD1, 5 bases. V was shortened by 6 bases and J by 10 bases, with 16 bases between the two germline ends. CDR3 length equals 13 residues. CDR3 in amino acids: CASRGTFYRTIYF. The CDR3 DNA follows: TGTGCCAGCAGGGGGACTTTTTATAGAACCATATATTTT.

The V and J genes are TRBV19 and TRBJ1-5, with D possibly matching TRBD1 (6 bases). The CDR3 is 15 residues long. Germline CDR1 and CDR2: LNHDA and SQIVND (reference sequence). Trimming stripped 7 bases from V and 4 bases from J, with 17 bases between. This CDR3 is CASIRGGVQNQPQHF. Written as DNA, the CDR3 is TGTGCCAGTATAAGAGGGGGAGTCCAAAATCAGCCCCAGCATTTT.

This chain joins TRBV10-3 and TRBJ2-1, with TRBD2 identical over 7 bases. The junction had 12 bases not matched to a gene; V was cut back by 6 bases and J by 7 bases. This CDR3 is built from 15 residues. The V gene's germline CDR1 is ENHRY and CDR2 SYGVKD. DNA of the CDR3: TGTGCCATCAGCGGGGGAGGGACTACCGAGAATGAGCAGTTCTTC. It yields the protein CAISGGGTTENEQFF.

The gene calls are TRBV4-2 and TRBJ2-7; TRBD2 might be the D (6 bases). Trimming pared 0 bases from V and 0 bases from J, leaving 15 bases between. Germline CDR1 LGHNA, CDR2 YNFKEQ. The CDR3 sequence is 17 residues long. This CDR3 reads CASSQDLGSGFSYEQYF. Written as DNA, the CDR3 is TGTGCCAGCAGCCAAGATCTGGGTAGCGGATTCTCCTACGAGCAGTACTTC.

This clone appeared once. The chain carries TRBV30 and TRBJ2-2, with D tentatively TRBD2 (6 bases). The CDR3 spans 12 residues. V lost 3 bases and J 4 bases, leaving 6 bases between the germline ends. Germline V gives CDR1 GTSNPN, CDR2 SVGIG (reference sequence). CDR3 region: CAWRGGTGELFF. In DNA, the CDR3 is TGTGCCTGGAGGGGGGGCACCGGGGAGCTGTTTTTT.

The rearrangement uses TRBV5-1 and TRBJ2-3; the match to TRBD1 covers 10 bases. V shed 4 bases, J shed 3 bases, and the junction held 14 bases outside the gene matches. Germline V gene sequence: CDR1 SGHRS, CDR2 YFSETQ. The CDR3 has 18 amino acids. CDR3 residues: CASSLTPLGQGLTDTQYF. CDR3 DNA sequence: TGCGCCAGCAGCCTGACCCCATTGGGACAGGGGTTGACAGATACGCAGTATTTT.

The genes are TRBV19 and TRBJ2-5; D is possibly TRBD1 (5 bases). Trimming removed 10 bases from V and 1 base from J, with 13 bases in between. The CDR3 contains 13 residues. Looked up from germline, CDR1 is LNHDA and CDR2 is SQIVND (reference sequence). The CDR3 is CATSRALQETQYF. The DNA of the CDR3 is TGTGCCACGTCCAGGGCCCTCCAAGAGACCCAGTACTTC.

The chain recombines TRBV15 with TRBJ2-3; TRBD2 aligns across 10 bases. Germline V gene data show CDR1 as LNHNV and CDR2 as YYDKDF (reference sequence). The CDR3 length is 14 residues. With 9 bases clipped from V and 3 bases from J, the junction kept 6 bases outside the gene matches. The CDR3 protein is CATAGTSVTDTQYF. CDR3 DNA: TGTGCCACGGCCGGGACTAGCGTTACAGATACGCAGTATTTT.

The rearrangement links TRBV9 to TRBJ2-7; 14 bases match TRBD2. Trimming cost V 4 bases and J 5 bases; bases outside gene matches: 8. The V gene's germline CDR1 is SGDLS and CDR2 YYNGEE. The CDR3 runs 16 residues. Here the CDR3 reads CASSPGLAGVAHEQYF. The CDR3 DNA reads TGTGCCAGCAGCCCGGGACTAGCGGGAGTAGCGCACGAGCAGTACTTC.

The chain has TRBV28 and TRBJ2-7; 7 bases agree with TRBD1. CDR1 and CDR2 from the germline V gene are MDHEN and SYDVKM. This CDR3 has 14 residues. V was clipped by 7 bases and J by 1 base; unmatched bases: 7. The CDR3 DNA reads TGTGCCAGCAAGGAGGCAGGGGGATCCTACGAGCAGTACTTC. Amino acids: CASKEAGGSYEQYF. Based on the CDR3 plus reference TRBV28 and TRBJ2-7, the full variable domain is DVKVTQSSRYLVKRTGEKVFLECVQDMDHENMFWYRQDPGLGLRLIYFSYDVKMKEKGDIPEGYSVSREKKERFSLILESASTNQTSMYLCASKEAGGSYEQYFGPGTRLTVT.

The chain carries TRBV28 and TRBJ2-7, with D possibly TRBD1 on 6 matching bases. The germline V gene has CDR1 MDHEN and CDR2 SYDVKM. The CDR3 consists of 14 residues. V lost 3 bases, J lost 11 bases, and 20 bases lay in between. The CDR3 region has the DNA TGTGCCAGCAGTTTCAATCCGAGACAGGTGGAGAAGTACTTC. This codes for CASSFNPRQVEKYF.

V and J are TRBV2 and TRBJ1-5, with D maybe TRBD1 (6 bases). The V gene lost 3 bases and the J gene lost 6 bases, with 15 bases spanning the gap. Germline V gene sequence: CDR1 SNHLY, CDR2 FYNNEI. This CDR3 spans 15 amino acids. The CDR3 is CASSDLLGASQPQHF. CDR3 DNA: TGTGCCAGCAGTGATCTGCTGGGGGCGTCTCAGCCCCAGCATTTT.

The chain employs TRBV19 and TRBJ1-2, with 8 bases matching TRBD1. The V segment lost 6 bases and the J segment 2 bases; nucleotides outside the gene matches: 5. The CDR3 sequence is 14 residues long. Per the germline V gene, CDR1 is LNHDA and CDR2 is SQIVND (reference sequence). In DNA, the CDR3 is TGTGCCAGTAGACGGACAGGGATGAACTATGGCTACACCTTC. Translation: CASRRTGMNYGYTF.

V usage is TRBV5-1 and J usage is TRBJ2-3; TRBD1 matches at 7 bases. The CDR3 runs 14 residues. Germline loops: CDR1 SGHRS, CDR2 YFSETQ. Losses at the gene ends were 3 bases for V and 4 bases for J; bases not matched to a gene: 5. As DNA, the CDR3 is TGCGCCAGCAGCTCCGAAGGGGGCCCAGATACGCAGTATTTT. This encodes CASSSEGGPDTQYF.

This chain connects TRBV6-6 to TRBJ1-1; a weak D match, TRBD1 (6 bases). The V end was cut by 7 bases, the J end by 0 bases, with 15 bases between. Germline V gene lookup returns CDR1 MNHNY and CDR2 SVGAGI (reference sequence). CDR3 length equals 15 residues. CDR3 amino acids: CASKDSGRMNTEAFF. CDR3 DNA: TGTGCCAGCAAGGACAGTGGGCGGATGAACACTGAAGCTTTCTTT.

This clone came up a few times. This chain connects TRBV28 to TRBJ2-7; D uncertain. This CDR3 is 12 amino acids long. The germline V gene encodes CDR1 MDHEN and CDR2 SYDVKM. The V and J ends lost 3 bases and 6 bases respectively, with 9 bases between them. The CDR3 coding sequence is TGTGCCAGCAGTTTGCTAGAAAGCGAGCAGTACTTC. It yields the protein CASSLLESEQYF.

This chain links TRBV2 with TRBJ1-2; no clear D gene. Trimming removed 1 base at V and 6 bases at J, with 6 bases between. Germline CDR1 SNHLY, CDR2 FYNNEI. This CDR3 is built from 12 residues. CDR3 sequence: CASSEERDGYTF. CDR3 DNA: TGTGCCAGCAGTGAAGAACGGGATGGCTACACCTTC.

The V call is TRBV19, the J call TRBJ2-3; D unclear. V was trimmed by 5 bases and J by 0 bases, leaving 12 bases between them. CDR1 is LNHDA and CDR2 is SQIVND in the germline V gene (reference sequence). The CDR3 is 15 residues long. CDR3 residues: CASSPNAISTDTQYF. The CDR3 region has the DNA TGTGCCAGTAGTCCTAACGCGATCAGCACAGATACGCAGTATTTT.

The rearrangement links TRBV27 to TRBJ2-3; D perhaps matches TRBD2 (6 bases). The CDR3 totals 14 residues. Germline CDR1 MNHEY, CDR2 SMNVEV (reference sequence). Trimming left V 6 bases short and J 2 bases short, with 12 bases between. For the CDR3, the DNA is TGTGCCAGCAGCCCTACGGGACTCACAGATACGCAGTATTTT. Translation: CASSPTGLTDTQYF.

This clone was seen a single time. This chain connects TRBV7-2 to TRBJ2-2, with D perhaps matching TRBD1 (6 bases). Germline V gene lookup returns CDR1 SGHTA and CDR2 FQGNSA. The CDR3 totals 14 residues. Deletions cut 10 bases from V and 0 bases from J, with 12 bases between. Written as DNA, the CDR3 is TGTGCCACCCGGACAGAGTCGAACACCGGGGAGCTGTTTTTT. This gives the protein CATRTESNTGELFF.

This rearrangement joins TRBV5-1 to TRBJ1-6, with D uncertain. The length of the CDR3 is 16 residues. From germline, CDR1 is SGHRS and CDR2 YFSETQ. V gave up 0 bases and J gave up 10 bases, with 17 bases separating them. The CDR3 spells CASSLESVSNGSPLHF. The DNA for the CDR3 is TGCGCCAGCAGCTTGGAGTCTGTCTCGAACGGGTCACCCCTCCACTTT.

The chain joins TRBV7-2 to TRBJ2-7, with 10 positions matching TRBD1. The CDR3 consists of 16 residues. Germline V lookup: CDR1 SGHTA, CDR2 FQGNSA. J gave up 3 bases and V 5 bases, and 10 bases lay outside the gene matches. CDR3 sequence reads: CASSVSTGQGFYEQYF. The CDR3 nucleotides read TGTGCCAGCAGCGTATCCACGGGACAGGGGTTCTACGAGCAGTACTTC.

As DNA, the CDR3 is TGCGCCAGCAGCCAAGATCTCAGGGGTGGCGGGGAGCTGTTTTTT. It codes for CASSQDLRGGGELFF. V usage is TRBV4-3 and J usage is TRBJ2-2; the D gene is possibly TRBD1 (6 bases). The CDR3 contains 15 residues. Germline lookup yields CDR1 LGHNA and CDR2 YSLEER. V was shortened by 0 bases and J by 7 bases, with 12 bases between the two germline ends.

The chain couples TRBV5-4 to TRBJ2-5; TRBD2 is a possible D gene (5 bases). Between the trimmed V and J ends, which lost 10 bases and 3 bases, there was a span of 16 bases. Germline lookup yields CDR1 SGHNT and CDR2 YYREEE (reference sequence). The CDR3 totals 13 residues. The CDR3 nucleotides are TGTGCCGGCCATCTCGCCGGGGAAGAGACCCAGTACTTC. Protein: CAGHLAGEETQYF. Together with reference TRBV5-4 and TRBJ2-5, the CDR3 gives the full variable domain: ETGVTQSPTHLIKTRGQQVTLRCSSQSGHNTVSWYQQALGQGPQFIFQYYREEENGRGNFPPRFSGLQFPNYSSELNVNALELDDSALYLCAGHLAGEETQYFGPGTRLLVL.